The next 5 T cell receptor beta chains were all read from a single sample in a study of T cell changes during pregnancy in multiple sclerosis. The assay was immunoSEQ multiplex PCR, and TCRdb's table has in-frame clones only and misses some. The data hold 45,000 to 55,000 clones, with about 88% observed a single time. The specimen was CD4+ T cells from peripheral blood mononuclear cells, collected in the second trimester of pregnancy. These receptors all come from a female donor with multiple sclerosis, enrolled in a pregnancy study.

This clone appeared once. The V and J genes are TRBV7-9 and TRBJ2-7, with a tentative D call TRBD2 (6 bases). The CDR3 is 14 residues long. The germline V gene has CDR1 SEHNR and CDR2 FQNEAQ (reference sequence). Trimming pared 5 bases from V and 2 bases from J, leaving 13 bases between. The CDR3 reads CASSAWTGAYEQYF. As DNA, the CDR3 is TGTGCCAGCAGCGCCTGGACGGGAGCCTACGAGCAGTACTTC.

The chain combines TRBV6-5 with TRBJ2-1, with 8 bases lining up with TRBD2. The CDR3 covers 15 residues. After removal of 6 bases from V and 8 bases from J, the junction contained 12 bases not matched to a gene. Germline CDR1 is MNHEY and CDR2 is SVGAGI. CDR3 residues: CASSLTSGTAYEQFF. The CDR3 coding sequence is TGTGCCAGCAGCCTAACTAGCGGAACCGCTTATGAGCAGTTCTTC.

The chain couples TRBV30 to TRBJ1-1, with 7 bases aligning to TRBD1. CDR1 and CDR2 (germline): GTSNPN, SVGIG (reference sequence). The CDR3 is 13 residues long. V was clipped by 4 bases and J by 6 bases; unmatched bases: 8. The CDR3 sequence is CAWKGTEGPEAFF. The CDR3 DNA is TGTGCCTGGAAGGGGACAGAGGGCCCTGAAGCTTTCTTT. Combining the CDR3 with reference TRBV30 and TRBJ1-1 gives the whole variable domain SQTIHQWPATLVQPVGSPLSLECTVEGTSNPNLYWYRQAAGRGLQLLFYSVGIGQISSEVPQNLSASRPQDRQFILSSKKLLLSDSGFYLCAWKGTEGPEAFFGQGTRLTVV.

The table lists this clone with a count of one. The chain couples TRBV25-1 to TRBJ2-7; weak D call: TRBD1 (6 bases). V was pared by 8 bases and J by 3 bases, with 8 bases between. Germline V gene lookup returns CDR1 MGHDK and CDR2 SYGVNS. CDR3 length equals 11 residues. CDR3 loop: CASRQDYEQYF. In nucleotides, the CDR3 is TGTGCCAGCCGACAGGACTACGAGCAGTACTTC.

The CDR3 protein is CASSLGKTVPNTEAFF. The CDR3 coding sequence is TGCGCCAGCAGCTTGGGGAAGACAGTGCCCAACACTGAAGCTTTCTTT. This chain links TRBV5-1 with TRBJ1-1; D is perhaps TRBD1 (5 bases). This CDR3 contains 16 residues. V shed 0 bases and J shed 2 bases, with 14 bases lying between them. In germline, CDR1 is SGHRS, CDR2 YFSETQ.